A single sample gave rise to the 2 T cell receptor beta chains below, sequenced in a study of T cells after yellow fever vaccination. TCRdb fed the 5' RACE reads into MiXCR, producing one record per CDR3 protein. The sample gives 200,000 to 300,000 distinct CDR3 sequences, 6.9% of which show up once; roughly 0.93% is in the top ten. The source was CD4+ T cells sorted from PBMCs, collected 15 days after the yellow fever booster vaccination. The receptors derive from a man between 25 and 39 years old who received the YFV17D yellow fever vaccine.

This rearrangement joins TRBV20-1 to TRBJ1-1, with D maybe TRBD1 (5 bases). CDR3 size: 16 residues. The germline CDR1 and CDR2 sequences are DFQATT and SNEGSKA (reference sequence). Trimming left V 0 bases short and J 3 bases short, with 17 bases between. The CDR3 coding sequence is TGCAGTGCTAGAGATTCTCCTAGAGGCAGGGACACTGAAGCTTTCTTT. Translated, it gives CSARDSPRGRDTEAFF.

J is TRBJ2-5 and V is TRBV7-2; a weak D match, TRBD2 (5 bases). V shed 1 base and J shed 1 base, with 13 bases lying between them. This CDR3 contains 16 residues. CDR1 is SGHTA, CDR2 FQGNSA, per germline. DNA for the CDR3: TGTGCCAGCAGCTTAGGTTCGGGAATACTCCAAGAGACCCAGTACTTC. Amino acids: CASSLGSGILQETQYF.